Following are 12 T cell receptor beta chains from one sample sequenced in a study of human T cells and chemical hapten exposure. Total RNA extraction was carried out from unfractionated whole blood. TCRdb recomputed calls from the 5' RACE reads with MiXCR, one row per CDR3 protein. The sample comprises about 140,000 distinct CDR3 sequences, 4.1% of which are singletons, and approximately 1.3% rests with the top ten. Every receptor here comes from a female donor in good health.

This clonotype was picked up many times. The chain links TRBV7-9 to TRBJ1-3; D unresolved. V lost 5 bases to trimming and J lost 3 bases, with 11 bases between them. There are 14 residues in the CDR3. CDR1 is SEHNR, CDR2 FQNEAQ, per germline (reference sequence). CDR3 residues: CASSPSVGGNTIYF. CDR3 sequence (DNA): TGTGCCAGCAGCCCCAGCGTGGGTGGAAACACCATATATTTT.

This clonotype was counted many times. The chain links TRBV7-9 to TRBJ2-3, with D uncertain. The CDR3 runs to 15 residues. Looked up from germline, CDR1 is SEHNR and CDR2 is FQNEAQ (reference sequence). Trimming took off 3 bases at V and 0 bases at J, with 10 bases between the two ends. The CDR3 DNA is TGTGCCAGCAGCTTTTCTGGACCTAGCACAGATACGCAGTATTTT. This codes for CASSFSGPSTDTQYF.

This clonotype has at least ten counts. The rearrangement uses TRBV27 and TRBJ2-6; unclear D gene. Germline CDR1 reads MNHEY; CDR2 reads SMNVEV (reference sequence). The CDR3 spans 14 residues. Trimming left V 3 bases short and J 0 bases short, with 3 bases between. The CDR3 DNA sequence: TGTGCCAGCAGTTTCCACTCTGGGGCCAACGTCCTGACTTTC. Protein: CASSFHSGANVLTF.

This clonotype was observed at least ten times. The chain has TRBV7-2 and TRBJ1-2; D gene uncertain. The V and J ends lost 2 bases and 4 bases respectively, with 8 bases between them. This CDR3 contains 13 residues. Germline-derived CDR1 and CDR2 are SGHTA and FQGNSA. CDR3 sequence: CASSLSPTYGYTF. CDR3 bases: TGTGCCAGCAGCTTATCCCCGACCTATGGCTACACCTTC.

This clonotype appeared many times. V gene TRBV9 combines with J gene TRBJ1-2; no firm D call. From germline, CDR1 is SGDLS and CDR2 YYNGEE. V lost 7 bases to trimming and J lost 0 bases, with 13 bases between them. The CDR3 is 14 amino acids. CDR3 nucleotides: TGTGCCAGCCGGGCCTACCCCTCTAACTATGGCTACACCTTC. As protein: CASRAYPSNYGYTF.

Only a few counts were recorded for this clonotype. A much larger clonotype is one base distant, so this may be a read error. This chain uses TRBV5-4 with TRBJ2-3; either TRBD1 or TRBD2 may supply D (5 bases each). CDR3 length: 14 residues. The germline CDR1 and CDR2 sequences are SGHNT and YYREEE (reference sequence). V was trimmed by 4 bases and J by 5 bases, leaving 14 bases between them. The DNA for the CDR3 is TGTGCCAGCAGCATGATAAGAGGGGAAGATACGCAGTATTTT. It codes for CASSMIRGEDTQYF.

At least ten counts were recorded for this clonotype. This chain connects TRBV12-3 or TRBV12-4 to TRBJ1-5; no firm D call. This CDR3 contains 14 residues. Trimming removed 6 bases from V and 0 bases from J, with 9 bases in between. The CDR3 loop is CASSVTDSNQPQHF. The CDR3 coding sequence is TGTGCCAGCAGCGTTACAGATAGCAATCAGCCCCAGCATTTT.

In this sample, this clonotype turned up many times. This CDR3 is CASSQMAGETQYF. As DNA, the CDR3 is TGTGCCAGCAGCCAGATGGCTGGAGAGACCCAGTACTTC. V usage is TRBV3-1 and J usage is TRBJ2-5; D uncertain. Between the trimmed V and J ends, which lost 3 bases and 4 bases, there was a span of 9 bases. The CDR3 has 13 residues. Germline V gives CDR1 LGHDT, CDR2 YNNKEL (reference sequence).

This clonotype has at least ten counts. The chain combines TRBV6-6 with TRBJ2-3; D not resolved. Trimming took 6 bases from V and 6 from J, leaving 7 bases between them. Germline CDR1 MNHNY, CDR2 SVGAGI (reference sequence). The CDR3 is 11 residues long. In DNA form, the CDR3 reads TGTGCCAGCAGAAATCTGGATACGCAGTATTTT. It is translated as CASRNLDTQYF.

There are many counts of this clonotype. The genes are TRBV7-6 and TRBJ2-3; D possibly corresponds to TRBD2 (6 bases). Germline CDR1 and CDR2: SGHVS and FNYEAQ. V was shortened by 5 bases and J by 4 bases, with 13 bases between the two germline ends. The CDR3 sequence is 14 residues long. This chain's CDR3 is CASSAQTRADTQYF. The CDR3 coding sequence is TGTGCCAGCAGCGCTCAGACTAGGGCAGATACGCAGTATTTT.

This clonotype appeared many times. V gene TRBV5-1 combines with J gene TRBJ2-1, with D possibly being TRBD1 (6 bases). Germline assignment: CDR1 SGHRS and CDR2 YFSETQ. The CDR3 is 15 residues long. Trimming pared 1 base from V and 2 bases from J, leaving 10 bases between. The CDR3 here is CASSLTGPTYNEQFF. The DNA for the CDR3 is TGCGCCAGCAGCTTGACAGGGCCTACCTACAATGAGCAGTTCTTC.

This clonotype came up many times. The chain uses TRBV2 and TRBJ1-6, with D perhaps TRBD1 (6 bases). The CDR3 spans 13 residues. Trimming shortened V by 3 bases and J by 6 bases, and 6 bases separated the two germline ends. The germline V gene encodes CDR1 SNHLY and CDR2 FYNNEI. The CDR3 DNA reads as TGTGCCAGCAGTGACAGGGGTAATTCACCCCTCCACTTT. This translates into CASSDRGNSPLHF. Combining the CDR3 with reference TRBV2 and TRBJ1-6 gives the whole variable domain EPEVTQTPSHQVTQMGQEVILRCVPISNHLYFYWYRQILGQKVEFLVSFYNNEISEKSEIFDDQFSVERPDGSNFTLKIRSTKLEDSAMYFCASSDRGNSPLHFGNGTRLTVT.